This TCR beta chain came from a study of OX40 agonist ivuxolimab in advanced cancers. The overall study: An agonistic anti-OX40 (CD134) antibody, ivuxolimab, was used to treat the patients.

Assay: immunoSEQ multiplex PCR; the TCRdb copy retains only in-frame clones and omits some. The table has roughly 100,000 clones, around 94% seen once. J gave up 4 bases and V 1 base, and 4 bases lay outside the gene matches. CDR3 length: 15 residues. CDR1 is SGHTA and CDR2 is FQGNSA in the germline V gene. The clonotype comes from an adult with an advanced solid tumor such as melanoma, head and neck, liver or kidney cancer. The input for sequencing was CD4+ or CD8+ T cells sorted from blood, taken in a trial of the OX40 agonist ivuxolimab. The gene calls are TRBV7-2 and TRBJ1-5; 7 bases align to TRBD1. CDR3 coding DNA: TGTGCCAGCAGCTTAGTCGTGACAGGGAATCAGCCCCAGCATTTT. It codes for CASSLVVTGNQPQHF.